This T cell receptor (beta chain) was identified in a study of sequential checkpoint blockade in melanoma. Across the study: First-line arms were nivolumab then ipilimumab, or the reverse, randomized 1:1. After both sequences, patients received maintenance nivolumab.

Germline CDR1 and CDR2: MNHEY and SMNVEV (reference sequence). This CDR3 spans 11 amino acids. Deletions cut 7 bases from V and 0 bases from J, with 4 bases between. Profiling relied on immunoSEQ multiplex PCR, and the TCRdb table lists in-frame clones only, not all of them. Among several thousand clones, under 80% were seen once, and the ten largest hold approximately 50%. Treatment described: randomized to nivolumab then ipilimumab (arm A) or the reverse (arm B). Patients had received no earlier DNA-damaging chemotherapy. PBMC sorting kept live CD3+CD8+ cells without CD19 or CD56. The clonotype was recovered from a human patient with melanoma. Some clones in this sample may be carry-over from other donors' samples. The rearrangement joins TRBV27 to TRBJ2-7; D gene uncertain. The input for sequencing was CD8+ T cells sorted from blood (inferred from file names), taken from a patient given nivolumab and ipilimumab in sequence. The CDR3 bases are TGTGCCAGCACCGTCTCCTACGAGCAGTACTTC. Its protein is CASTVSYEQYF.